This T cell receptor (beta chain) was sequenced during a study of Tregs in tolerant kidney transplant recipients. Study-wide points: Activated donor B cell expansion appeared to reveal the most relevant donor-specific TCRbeta repertoire.

As regards this clone: Its antigen is undetermined.

Profiling relied on immunoSEQ multiplex PCR, and the TCRdb table lists in-frame clones only, not all of them. The data show roughly 45,000 clones, about 90% seen once. Trimming removed 8 bases at V and 0 bases at J, with 17 bases between. The V gene's germline CDR1 is MNHNS and CDR2 SASEGT. The CDR3 is made up of 15 amino acids. Thawed PBMCs were FACS-sorted into unstimulated CD4+CD25+CD127- regulatory T cells, CD4+CD25- non-regulatory cells, CD4 and CD8 cells. Thawed PBMCs were rested overnight at 37°C with approximately 200 IU/ml IL-2 before regulatory T cell sorting. Sequencing was performed on Tregs from blood. The chain joins TRBV6-1 to TRBJ2-7, with D unresolved. This receptor was obtained from a human donor in good health. The CDR3 DNA follows: TGTGCCAGCCAACTGAAGACCTACCCCTCCTACGAGCAGTACTTC. Translated, it gives CASQLKTYPSYEQYF.